These 29 T cell receptor beta chains share one sample of origin, sequenced in a study of T cells after yellow fever vaccination (dated by TCRdb to 2018 to 2020). Libraries were constructed by 5' RACE. Data came from an Illumina NovaSeq 6000. The raw public data were reprocessed by TCRdb itself: fastp quality trimming at Q25, MiXCR clonotype calling, in-frame beta chains only. Every CDR3 protein is listed once, alongside the most common genes and DNA of its rows. For this sample there are a few hundred thousand distinct CDR3 sequences; around 20% appear just once. In total, the top ten clones hold 18% of the sample. The label giving this sample's treatment or condition can be read as: live attenuated yellow fever vaccine strain. The sequencing used PBMCs, collected before the yellow fever booster vaccination. All receptors derive from a young man who received the YFV17D yellow fever vaccine.

This clonotype was recorded at least ten times. The genes are TRBV20-1 and TRBJ1-6, with 9 bases aligning to TRBD1. Trimming removed 5 bases from V and 7 bases from J; junction bases left unmatched: 15. CDR1 and CDR2 (germline): DFQATT, SNEGSKA (reference sequence). This CDR3 region has 17 residues. The CDR3 sequence: CSAPPMDRGIWNSPLHF. In DNA form, the CDR3 reads TGCAGTGCTCCACCTATGGACAGGGGCATCTGGAATTCACCCCTCCACTTT.

The genes are TRBV19 and TRBJ2-7, with TRBD1 as a possible D gene (6 bases). V dropped 5 bases and J dropped 3 bases, with 20 bases sitting between them. There are 16 residues in the CDR3. Per the germline V gene, CDR1 is LNHDA and CDR2 is SQIVND (reference sequence). For the CDR3, the DNA is TGTGCCAGTAGTCGAACTCGACAGGCGGGTCACTACGAGCAGTACTTC. Its protein is CASSRTRQAGHYEQYF. Full variable domain (missing parts from reference TRBV19 and TRBJ2-7): DGGITQSPKYLFRKEGQNVTLSCEQNLNHDAMYWYRQDPGQGLRLIYYSQIVNDFQKGDIAEGYSVSREKKESFPLTVTSAQKNPTAFYLCASSRTRQAGHYEQYFGPGTRLTVT.

This clonotype was recorded only once. The chain carries TRBV28 and TRBJ2-7; TRBD2 might be the D (5 bases). Germline CDR1 MDHEN, CDR2 SYDVKM. Trimming cost V 5 bases and J 7 bases, with 15 bases left between them. The CDR3 loop spans 13 amino acids. The CDR3 loop reads CASSRRTLREQYV. DNA for the CDR3: TGTGCCAGCAGTAGGAGGACGTTGAGGGAGCAGTACGTC.

This chain uses TRBV10-3 with TRBJ1-1; unclear D gene. CDR1 and CDR2 from the germline V gene are ENHRY and SYGVKD. V lost 6 bases and J lost 6, with 11 bases in between. The CDR3 covers 12 residues. CDR3 coding DNA: TGTGCCATCAGCCGAGGCGATCCTGAAGCTTTCTTT. Translating it yields CAISRGDPEAFF.

This clonotype was detected a few times. This chain uses TRBV7-9 with TRBJ1-2, with 8 positions matching TRBD1. Germline V gene sequence: CDR1 SEHNR, CDR2 FQNEAQ (reference sequence). With V trimmed by 5 bases and J by 4 bases, 9 bases remained unmatched. There are 15 residues in the CDR3. The CDR3 sequence is CASSPRGQGRYGYTF. Here the CDR3 DNA reads TGTGCCAGCAGCCCACGAGGACAGGGTCGCTATGGCTACACCTTC.

V and J are TRBV28 and TRBJ1-2; a weak D match, TRBD1 (5 bases). CDR1 and CDR2 (germline): MDHEN, SYDVKM. V was clipped by 5 bases and J by 2 bases, with 15 bases between them. The CDR3 covers 15 residues. The CDR3 bases are TGTGCCAGCAGTCAAAGGGCAGGGCTAAACTATGGCTACACCTTC. Its translation: CASSQRAGLNYGYTF.

This rearrangement joins TRBV4-1 to TRBJ2-1; 9 nucleotides match TRBD1. CDR1 is MGHRA, CDR2 YSYEKL, per germline. This CDR3 is 17 amino acids long. The V gene end was trimmed by 3 bases and the J gene end by 4 bases; junction bases not matched to a gene: 10. CDR3 nucleotide sequence: TGCGCCAGCAGCCAGCAAAGACAGGGGGGAGGATACAATGAGCAGTTCTTC. This gives the protein CASSQQRQGGGYNEQFF.

This chain links TRBV12-3 or TRBV12-4 with TRBJ2-3; maybe TRBD2 (5 bases). Trimming left V 1 base short and J 4 bases short, with 9 bases between. The length of the CDR3 is 14 residues. The CDR3 DNA is TGTGCCAGCAGTTTAGGGTTCGGGGCAGATACGCAGTATTTT. It translates to CASSLGFGADTQYF.

V usage is TRBV5-6 and J usage is TRBJ1-1; no clear D. CDR1 is SGHDT, CDR2 YYEEEE, per germline. The CDR3 is made up of 15 amino acids. Trimming cost V 4 bases and J 1 base, with 14 bases left between them. In nucleotides, the CDR3 is TGTGCCAGCAGCACGAGCCGGGTGGGGAACACTGAAGCTTTCTTT. Residues: CASSTSRVGNTEAFF.

This chain connects TRBV10-1 to TRBJ2-1; 7 nucleotides agree with TRBD1. There are 14 residues in the CDR3. V gave up 5 bases and J gave up 6 bases; unmatched junction bases: 7. From germline, CDR1 is WNHNN and CDR2 SYGVQD (reference sequence). CDR3 residues: CASSPDRVGNEQFF. In nucleotides, the CDR3 is TGCGCCAGCAGTCCTGACAGGGTTGGCAATGAGCAGTTCTTC.

This rearrangement joins TRBV9 to TRBJ1-2; a weak D match, TRBD1 (5 bases). Germline CDR1 SGDLS, CDR2 YYNGEE. The CDR3 covers 15 residues. Trimming took 6 bases from V and 0 from J, leaving 15 bases between them. The CDR3 nucleotides read TGTGCCAGCACCCCCGGTCGGGGGACTAACTATGGCTACACCTTC. As protein: CASTPGRGTNYGYTF.

The rearrangement joins TRBV24-1 to TRBJ2-1; TRBD2 matches at 12 bases. J lost 6 bases, V lost 3 bases, and 2 bases had no gene match. The CDR3 runs 15 residues. Germline V gives CDR1 KGHDR, CDR2 SFDVKD. The CDR3 DNA reads TGTGCCACCAGTGATGGACTAGCGGGGAGCAATGAGCAGTTCTTC. It codes for CATSDGLAGSNEQFF.

This clonotype has just a few counts. V usage is TRBV6-5 and J usage is TRBJ1-5; maybe TRBD1 (6 bases). Germline-derived CDR1 and CDR2 are MNHEY and SVGAGI. The germline V and J ends were trimmed by 4 bases and 7 bases, with 14 bases remaining between them. The CDR3 length is 14 residues. The CDR3 region is CASSSERGIQPQHF. The CDR3 nucleotides read TGTGCCAGCAGTTCGGAAAGGGGGATACAGCCCCAGCATTTT.

The chain is built from TRBV2 and TRBJ2-5; the D is unclear. CDR3 length: 13 amino acids. V dropped 4 bases and J dropped 1 base, with 7 bases sitting between them. Germline V gene lookup returns CDR1 SNHLY and CDR2 FYNNEI. The CDR3 spells CASSGTIQETQYF. CDR3 in DNA: TGTGCCAGCAGTGGAACTATCCAAGAGACCCAGTACTTC.

The table lists this clonotype with a few counts. The chain carries TRBV28 and TRBJ1-1; D not certain. The V gene's germline CDR1 is MDHEN and CDR2 SYDVKM. The CDR3 length is 13 residues. V lost 5 bases and J 5 bases, leaving 12 bases between the germline ends. The CDR3: CASSLGRRTEAFF. The CDR3 DNA sequence: TGTGCCAGCAGTCTCGGACGTCGGACTGAAGCTTTCTTT.

This clonotype has just a few counts. The chain couples TRBV7-3 to TRBJ2-3; 9 nucleotides agree with TRBD1. The CDR3 loop spans 18 amino acids. Trimming at V came to 5 bases and at J to 4 bases, leaving 16 bases not matched to a gene. Germline V gene sequence: CDR1 SGHTA, CDR2 FQGTGA. CDR3 DNA sequence: TGTGCCAGCAGCAACTTTCAGACCGGGACAGGGTCCCCAGATACGCAGTATTTT. It yields the protein CASSNFQTGTGSPDTQYF.

This clonotype was counted a few times. The CDR3: CASAEGGSSYNSPLHF. CDR3 sequence (DNA): TGTGCCAGCGCCGAAGGGGGTAGCTCCTATAATTCACCCCTCCACTTT. The chain joins TRBV3-1 to TRBJ1-6; D is perhaps TRBD1 (6 bases). CDR1 LGHDT and CDR2 YNNKEL come from the germline V gene (reference sequence). The CDR3 runs 16 residues. V lost 8 bases and J 0 bases, leaving 14 bases between the germline ends.

The rearrangement links TRBV7-9 to TRBJ2-2; no firm D call. The ends were cut back, 5 bases at V and 2 bases at J, with 9 bases in the middle. The CDR3 contains 14 residues. The germline V gene encodes CDR1 SEHNR and CDR2 FQNEAQ (reference sequence). CDR3 DNA sequence: TGTGCCAGCAGCCCGGAAGGAAACACCGGGGAGCTGTTTTTT. Translated: CASSPEGNTGELFF. The full variable domain, with the rest looked up from reference TRBV7-9 and TRBJ2-2, is DTGVSQNPRHKITKRGQNVTFRCDPISEHNRLYWYRQTLGQGPEFLTYFQNEAQLEKSRLLSDRFSAERPKGSFSTLEIQRTEQGDSAMYLCASSPEGNTGELFFGEGSRLTVL.

This clonotype was recorded once. V usage is TRBV10-1 and J usage is TRBJ2-1, with D tentatively TRBD2 (6 bases). V was shortened by 11 bases and J by 6 bases, with 20 bases between the two germline ends. CDR3 length: 14 amino acids. The germline V gene has CDR1 WNHNN and CDR2 SYGVQD (reference sequence). This chain's CDR3 is CAGALGGVTNEQFF. The CDR3 nucleotides are TGCGCCGGAGCTCTCGGGGGTGTGACCAATGAGCAGTTCTTC.

The V gene is TRBV6-5, the J gene TRBJ2-3; no definite D call. Germline V gene lookup returns CDR1 MNHEY and CDR2 SVGAGI. This CDR3 region has 15 residues. The V end lost 5 bases, the J end lost 8 bases, and 20 bases lay between the germline ends. Written as DNA, the CDR3 is TGTGCCAGCAGTCGAAACCCCGGGCCGCAGGCTACGCAGTATTTT. Amino acids: CASSRNPGPQATQYF.

The CDR3 spells CASSFAEGEQYV. CDR3 nucleotide sequence: TGTGCCAGCAGCTTCGCAGAGGGCGAGCAGTACGTC. The V gene is TRBV6-6, the J gene TRBJ2-7; perhaps TRBD2 as D (5 bases). V lost 6 bases to trimming and J lost 6 bases, with 12 bases between them. Germline V gives CDR1 MNHNY, CDR2 SVGAGI (reference sequence). The CDR3 extends over 12 amino acids.

This clonotype showed up just a few times. The V gene is TRBV7-8, the J gene TRBJ1-5, with D uncertain. This CDR3 comprises 14 residues. V lost 1 base to trimming and J lost 5 bases, with 9 bases between them. Germline V gives CDR1 SGHVS, CDR2 FQNEAQ. The CDR3 nucleotides are TGTGCCAGCAGCTTAGTAGGGTACTATCAGCCCCAGCATTTT. Protein sequence: CASSLVGYYQPQHF.

The rearrangement joins TRBV7-2 to TRBJ1-6; weak D call: TRBD1 (5 bases). V gave up 5 bases and J gave up 0 bases, with 11 bases separating them. The germline gives CDR1 SGHTA, CDR2 FQGNSA. CDR3 length equals 16 residues. CDR3 sequence: CASSAQGISYNSPLHF. The CDR3 nucleotides are TGTGCCAGCAGCGCCCAGGGTATCTCCTATAATTCACCCCTCCACTTT.

This rearrangement joins TRBV6-5 to TRBJ2-6; no definite D call. Germline V gives CDR1 MNHEY, CDR2 SVGAGI. Trimming took 0 bases from V and 2 from J, leaving 5 bases between them. This CDR3 has 15 amino acids. The CDR3 nucleotides are TGTGCCAGCAGTTACTCGGGGACTGGGGCCAACGTCCTGACTTTC. Its translation: CASSYSGTGANVLTF.

CDR3 amino acids: CSARTQGNSYNSPLHF. The CDR3 DNA follows: TGCAGTGCTAGGACCCAGGGGAACTCCTATAATTCACCCCTCCACTTT. V is TRBV20-1 and J is TRBJ1-6; a possible D gene is TRBD1 (6 bases). This CDR3 is 16 amino acids long. Trimming took 3 bases from V and 0 from J, leaving 12 bases between them. Germline V lookup: CDR1 DFQATT, CDR2 SNEGSKA (reference sequence).

This clonotype was picked up many times. The CDR3 bases are TGCGCCAGCAGCTTGGACCAAGAGACCCAGTACTTC. It codes for CASSLDQETQYF. The V call is TRBV5-1, the J call TRBJ2-5, with D unresolved. The CDR3 has 12 amino acids. Germline V gene data show CDR1 as SGHRS and CDR2 as YFSETQ. With 0 bases removed from V and 0 bases from J, the gap between germline ends came to 0 bases.

The V call is TRBV29-1, the J call TRBJ2-1, with TRBD1 identical over 11 bases. The CDR3 has 16 residues. V gave up 3 bases and J gave up 8 bases; unmatched junction bases: 12. CDR1 is SQVTM, CDR2 ANQGSEA, per germline. The CDR3 nucleotides are TGCAGCGTTGAGGGCCCAGGACAGGGGGCTTACGATGAGCAGTTCTTC. It specifies CSVEGPGQGAYDEQFF.

This sequence joins TRBV5-1 and TRBJ2-7; possibly TRBD1 for D (6 bases). Germline values: CDR1 SGHRS, CDR2 YFSETQ. Trimming shortened V by 5 bases and J by 5 bases, and 14 bases separated the two germline ends. The CDR3 is 13 residues long. The CDR3 nucleotides read TGCGCCAGCAGAACAGGGTTTTTCAACGAGCAGTACTTC. Translation gives CASRTGFFNEQYF.

This clonotype was counted many times. The chain carries TRBV20-1 and TRBJ2-1, with TRBD2 as a possible D gene (5 bases). The CDR3 covers 13 residues. Germline V gene data show CDR1 as DFQATT and CDR2 as SNEGSKA (reference sequence). V dropped 6 bases and J dropped 7 bases, with 16 bases sitting between them. The CDR3 loop is CSARRPSGNEQFF. The CDR3 DNA reads TGCAGTGCCCGCCGGCCCTCGGGAAATGAGCAGTTCTTC.